This T cell receptor beta chain was recorded in a study of CXCR3-negative and CXCR3-positive naive CD8 T cells. The authors made the TRB cDNA libraries by 5' RACE using UMI labels. TCRdb reanalyzed the 5' RACE reads, giving one entry per CDR3 protein sequence and no DNA. The sample's table shows about 39,000 distinct CDR3 sequences. The CDR3 consists of 18 residues. Germline loops: CDR1 SEHNR, CDR2 FQNEAQ (reference sequence). Sequencing was carried out using memory CD8+ T cells from blood. The source is a human donor in good health. Some clones in this sample may be carry-over from other donors' samples. The rearrangement uses TRBV7-9 and TRBJ1-1; TCRdb's assignment of TRBD1 cannot be checked, as there is no DNA. CDR3 sequence reads: CASSFPLGGQEMNTEAFF.